These T cell receptor beta chains were read from a single sample in a study of PD-1 blockade in classical Hodgkin lymphoma. Here immunoSEQ multiplex PCR was the method, and the copy in TCRdb shows in-frame clones only, minus some. The sample has about 23,000 clones; 90% are singletons. Sequenced sample: CD4+ T cells from blood. Receptor source: a human donor with classical Hodgkin lymphoma. Each CDR3 is given with its conserved first and last residue. The order of the fields is V gene, CDR3 length, clone size, D gene, J gene, CDR3 DNA, CDR3 protein. A D gene is named only where the DNA matches it firmly. Part of the rows lack a size; the others show once, few, many or a class for expanded clones.

>TRBV9|14|-|-|TRBJ2-5
TGTGCCAGCAGCGTAGAGGGACGCCAAGAGACCCAGTACTTC
CASSVEGRQETQYF
>TRBV5-1|17|-|-|TRBJ1-6
TGCGCCAGCAGCTTAAGGCCCAGACAGGAACATAATTCACCCCTCCACTTT
CASSLRPRQEHNSPLHF
>TRBV5-5|15|-|TRBD2|TRBJ2-3
TGTGCCAGCAGCTCTCCTCAGCGGGGGGTGGATACGCAGTATTTT
CASSSPQRGVDTQYF
>TRBV18|16|-|-|TRBJ1-3
TGTGCCAGCTCACCGTATTCGACAGCCTCTGGAAACACCATATATTTT
CASSPYSTASGNTIYF
>TRBV18|18|-|TRBD1|TRBJ1-1
TGTGCCAGCTCACCACCCCGGGGGGACAGGTCACTTATCACTGAAGCTTTCTTT
CASSPPRGDRSLITEAFF
>TRBV5-1|15|-|-|TRBJ1-4
TGCGCCAGCAGCCCGGTCAGGCAGGTAAGCGAAAAACTGTTTTTT
CASSPVRQVSEKLFF
>TRBV7-9|15|-|TRBD1|TRBJ1-1
TGTGCCAGCAGCTTAGAGAGGACAGGGTTAGCTGAAGCTTTCTTT
CASSLERTGLAEAFF
>TRBV7-9|17|-|-|TRBJ1-2
TGTGCCAGCAGCCCCGGGGGGGGGCGTGAAGTTAACTATGGCTACACCTTC
CASSPGGGREVNYGYTF
>TRBV9|14|few|-|TRBJ2-5
TGTGCCAGCAGCGTAGCATCTTACCAAGAGACCCAGTACTTC
CASSVASYQETQYF
>TRBV2|15|-|-|TRBJ2-3
TGTGCCAGCAGGGAACGACTTATCATCACAGATACGCAGTATTTT
CASRERLIITDTQYF